The 18 T cell receptor beta chains given below trace back to one sample, sequenced in a study of T cell changes during pregnancy in multiple sclerosis. Assay used: immunoSEQ multiplex PCR; TCRdb lists only in-frame clones, some missing. The repertoire holds just over 55,000 clones, approximately 89% seen once, with 3.6% in the top ten. Source: peripheral blood, taken after pregnancy. These receptors all come from a female donor in good health, enrolled as a control in a pregnancy study.

The rearrangement uses TRBV5-1 and TRBJ2-3; TRBD1 is a possible D gene (6 bases). The V gene lost 4 bases and the J gene lost 6 bases, with 21 bases spanning the gap. This CDR3 comprises 16 residues. Germline V gives CDR1 SGHRS, CDR2 YFSETQ. The CDR3 bases are TGCGCCAGCAGCGGCCAGGGGTATCGTATAGGTGATACGCAGTATTTT. Translation gives CASSGQGYRIGDTQYF.

This chain joins TRBV30 and TRBJ2-1; 9 nucleotides agree with TRBD2. The CDR3 length is 14 residues. V shed 3 bases and J 5 bases; nucleotides not matched to a gene: 5. CDR1 GTSNPN and CDR2 SVGIG come from the germline V gene (reference sequence). CDR3 in amino acids: CAWRVSGGNNEQFF. CDR3 DNA: TGTGCCTGGAGGGTCAGCGGGGGGAACAATGAGCAGTTCTTC.

Here the CDR3 DNA reads TGTGCCAGTAGTCCTCTCGGGACAGGGGGCGACGGGGAGCTGTTTTTT. It yields the protein CASSPLGTGGDGELFF. The V and J genes are TRBV19 and TRBJ2-2; 12 bases are a match to TRBD1. Germline V CDR1 and CDR2: LNHDA, SQIVND (reference sequence). The V segment lost 5 bases and the J segment 7 bases; nucleotides outside the gene matches: 8. The CDR3 consists of 16 residues.

In the case of this clone: The junction differs from germline at one of its ends, possibly a read error. CDR3 coding DNA: TGTGCTAGCAGCTCAAGAAGAGGTGGGCAAGAGACCCAGTACTTC. Its protein is CASSSRRGGQETQYF. The V and J genes are TRBV7-7 and TRBJ2-5; D is uncertain. Germline lookup yields CDR1 SSHAT and CDR2 FNYEAQ (reference sequence). This CDR3 is built from 15 residues.

J is TRBJ2-7 and V is TRBV6-1, with D possibly TRBD1 on 7 matching bases. The V and J ends lost 2 bases and 5 bases respectively, with 25 bases between them. Germline V gene lookup returns CDR1 MNHNS and CDR2 SASEGT. The CDR3 contains 18 residues. This CDR3 reads CASSERGAGGYFLHEQYF. The CDR3 DNA is TGTGCCAGCAGTGAAAGGGGGGCAGGGGGTTACTTCTTGCACGAGCAGTACTTC.

This clone was detected a few times. The chain recombines TRBV5-5 with TRBJ1-2; 7 nucleotides match TRBD1. The germline gives CDR1 SGHKS, CDR2 YYEKEE (reference sequence). CDR3 length: 12 amino acids. V was clipped by 4 bases and J by 8 bases; unmatched bases: 5. In nucleotides, the CDR3 is TGTGCCAGCAGCCCAGACAGGGACGGCTACACCTTC. Translation: CASSPDRDGYTF.

The rearrangement joins TRBV18 to TRBJ2-2; a weak D match, TRBD1 (6 bases). The CDR3 runs to 15 residues. V lost 0 bases and J lost 3, with 8 bases in between. Germline values: CDR1 KGHSH, CDR2 LQKENI. CDR3 in amino acids: CASSPPGAYTGELFF. The CDR3 DNA reads as TGTGCCAGCTCACCACCGGGGGCCTACACCGGGGAGCTGTTTTTT.

This clone was seen a handful of times. The V and J genes are TRBV10-3 and TRBJ1-3; D is possibly TRBD1 (5 bases). The CDR3 runs to 14 residues. Germline CDR1 is ENHRY and CDR2 is SYGVKD. Trimming took 10 bases from V and 4 from J, leaving 17 bases between them. For the CDR3, the DNA is TGTGCCACGTCTTATGGCGGGGACGGAAACACCATATATTTT. Translation: CATSYGGDGNTIYF.

The genes are TRBV7-2 and TRBJ2-2; possible D gene TRBD1, 6 bases. The CDR3 covers 14 residues. Trimming removed 8 bases from V and 1 base from J, with 11 bases in between. The germline CDR1 and CDR2 sequences are SGHTA and FQGNSA. DNA for the CDR3: TGTGCCAGCTCCGGGACATTGAACACCGGGGAGCTGTTTTTT. It translates to CASSGTLNTGELFF.

The chain has TRBV4-1 and TRBJ2-5; TRBD2 aligns across 9 bases. CDR3 length equals 15 residues. The ends lost 3 bases at V and 4 bases at J; junction bases unmatched: 6. Germline V CDR1 and CDR2: MGHRA, YSYEKL. CDR3 DNA: TGCGCCAGCAGCCACGGGCGGGGGGGCCGAGAGACCCAGTACTTC. As protein: CASSHGRGGRETQYF.

The chain combines TRBV7-2 with TRBJ2-1; D is ambiguous. This CDR3 region has 15 residues. V lost 0 bases and J lost 8, with 14 bases in between. The germline V gene encodes CDR1 SGHTA and CDR2 FQGNSA. The CDR3 spells CASSLARTPRDEQFF. The DNA for the CDR3 is TGTGCCAGCAGCTTAGCGCGAACCCCACGGGATGAGCAGTTCTTC.

This clone was detected once. The J gene is TRBJ2-3, the V gene TRBV10-3, with TRBD1 matching over 10 bases. This CDR3 is built from 14 residues. CDR1 is ENHRY and CDR2 is SYGVKD in the germline V gene. Unmatched junction bases numbered 5, after V lost 8 bases and J lost 3 bases. CDR3 protein: CAIFDRGLTDTQYF. The DNA of the CDR3 is TGTGCCATCTTTGACAGGGGGCTAACAGATACGCAGTATTTT.

Only one count was recorded for this clone. The DNA for the CDR3 is TGTGCCAGCTCACCACCGGGGGGGACGAAAAAAACTGAAGCTTTCTTT. Its translation: CASSPPGGTKKTEAFF. This rearrangement joins TRBV18 to TRBJ1-1; D might be TRBD1 (5 bases). Trimming removed 0 bases at V and 5 bases at J, with 16 bases between. The CDR3 sequence is 16 residues long. Germline assignment: CDR1 KGHSH and CDR2 LQKENI.

This rearrangement joins TRBV20-1 to TRBJ1-1, with D uncertain. The CDR3 spans 11 residues. CDR1 is DFQATT and CDR2 is SNEGSKA in the germline V gene (reference sequence). V was cut by 3 bases and J by 7 bases, with 9 bases left in between. The chain's CDR3 is CSASLLNEAFF. The CDR3 nucleotides read TGCAGTGCTAGCCTACTAAATGAAGCTTTCTTT.

On this clone itself: At one end, the junction sequence differs from germline, possibly due to a read error. The same CDR3 can be traced to other DNA sequences in this sample. This chain uses TRBV27 with TRBJ2-7; 9 bases fit TRBD1. CDR1 MNHEY and CDR2 SMNVEV come from the germline V gene (reference sequence). The CDR3 loop spans 14 amino acids. CDR3 coding DNA: TGTGCCAGTAGTTTACAGGGGGCTTTTAACGAGCAGTACTTC. Protein sequence: CASSLQGAFNEQYF.

This chain joins TRBV19 and TRBJ2-1, with a possible D match to TRBD1 (8 bases). Germline loops: CDR1 LNHDA, CDR2 SQIVND (reference sequence). The CDR3 is 18 amino acids. V was shortened by 5 bases and J by 2 bases, with 22 bases between the two germline ends. For the CDR3, the DNA is TGTGCCAGTAGTTCGCAGGGGGCAGGGGAGGGGGCCTACAATGAGCAGTTCTTC. Its translation is CASSSQGAGEGAYNEQFF.

This chain joins TRBV19 and TRBJ2-3, with 11 bases aligning to TRBD1. V lost 7 bases, J lost 2 bases, and 8 bases stayed unmatched. The CDR3 covers 16 residues. Germline V gene data show CDR1 as LNHDA and CDR2 as SQIVND (reference sequence). In nucleotides, the CDR3 is TGTGCCAGTACCCAACTCGGACAGGGGGCCACAGATACGCAGTATTTT. It yields the protein CASTQLGQGATDTQYF.

This chain uses TRBV18 with TRBJ2-5; maybe TRBD2 (5 bases). Trimming removed 8 bases from V and 4 bases from J, with 14 bases in between. The CDR3 runs 13 residues. CDR1 KGHSH and CDR2 LQKENI come from the germline V gene. The CDR3 nucleotides read TGTGCCAGCACGCCCCGGGCGGGAGAGACCCAGTACTTC. It yields the protein CASTPRAGETQYF. The whole variable domain, remainder taken from reference TRBV18 and TRBJ2-5, is NAGVMQNPRHLVRRRGQEARLRCSPMKGHSHVYWYRQLPEEGLKFMVYLQKENIIDESGMPKERFSAEFPKEGPSILRIQQVVRGDSAAYFCASTPRAGETQYFGPGTRLLVL.